The TCR beta chain under discussion was sequenced for a study of T cell changes during pregnancy in multiple sclerosis. Only a few counts were recorded for this clone. The CDR3 spans 14 residues. Assay used: immunoSEQ multiplex PCR; TCRdb lists only in-frame clones, some missing. The sample carries 35,000 to 50,000 clones, roughly nine tenths recorded once. The gene calls are TRBV21-1 and TRBJ2-1; the table names TRBD1, a call not compared with the DNA. TRBV21-1 is shown as a pseudogene. The material sequenced was CD4+ T cells from peripheral blood mononuclear cells, taken after pregnancy. The TCR was taken from a female donor with multiple sclerosis, enrolled in a pregnancy study. CDR3 in DNA: TGTGCCAGCAGCAGGGACAGATCCTACAATGAGCAGTTCTTC. It yields the protein CASSRDRSYNEQFF.